The 27 T cell receptor beta chains below all came from one sample that was sequenced in a study of T-cell reconstitution after alpha-beta-depleted transplantation in children. Unique molecular identifiers were incorporated into the prepared TCRbeta library. TCRdb itself ran the PCR reads through MiXCR, one entry per CDR3 protein. The sample contains roughly 490,000 distinct CDR3 sequences, roughly 10% of which appear only once. The specimen was PBMCs, mostly from graft donor cells, collected 180 days after TCRalphabeta/CD19-depleted stem cell transplant. These receptors all stem from a female patient aged 2-10 years who had a stem cell transplant for aplastic anemia, so the T cells may come from the graft donor.

There are a few counts of this clonotype. The chain has TRBV4-1 and TRBJ2-5, with a possible D match to TRBD1 (5 bases). V was clipped by 4 bases and J by 5 bases, with 14 bases between them. The CDR3 is 14 residues long. Germline V lookup: CDR1 MGHRA, CDR2 YSYEKL. The CDR3 bases are TGCGCCAGCAGCCGAGGACACCTCGGGGAGACCCAGTACTTC. This gives the protein CASSRGHLGETQYF.

This clonotype was counted at least ten times. This chain joins TRBV5-1 and TRBJ2-5; D perhaps matches TRBD1 (6 bases). The CDR3 contains 16 residues. The V end lost 3 bases, the J end lost 4 bases, and 19 bases lay between the germline ends. CDR1 and CDR2 from the germline V gene are SGHRS and YFSETQ. The CDR3 region is CASSSKLGQQRETQYF. The CDR3 region has the DNA TGCGCCAGCAGCTCTAAACTCGGACAGCAGAGAGAGACCCAGTACTTC.

This clonotype was picked up many times. The V call is TRBV5-1, the J call TRBJ2-1; 10 bases are a match to TRBD2. CDR3 size: 17 residues. Germline CDR1 SGHRS, CDR2 YFSETQ. J was trimmed by 3 bases and V by 0 bases; bases with no gene match: 6. CDR3 sequence: CASSLASGRGGYNEQFF. The CDR3 coding sequence is TGCGCCAGCAGCTTGGCCAGCGGGAGGGGGGGCTACAATGAGCAGTTCTTC.

The count of this clonotype is one. The germline gene is not matched at one end of the junction; a read error may be the cause. The rearrangement uses TRBV7-2 and TRBJ2-3; D possibly uses TRBD1 or TRBD2 (5 bases each). Germline CDR1 is SGHTA and CDR2 is FQGNSA. This CDR3 is 17 amino acids long. CDR3 in amino acids: CATSLGTPSPSTDTQYF. The CDR3, as DNA: TGTGCCACCAGCTTAGGGACCCCAAGTCCTAGCACAGATACGCAGTATTTT.

This clonotype has more than one count but fewer than ten. The chain has TRBV4-2 and TRBJ1-2; no definite D call. CDR1 is LGHNA and CDR2 is YNFKEQ in the germline V gene. Trimming pared 0 bases from V and 3 bases from J, leaving 11 bases between. The CDR3 sequence is 15 residues long. The CDR3 reads CASSQEGTDYYGYTF. CDR3 nucleotides: TGTGCCAGCAGCCAAGAAGGTACAGACTACTATGGCTACACCTTC.

This clonotype was recorded a few times. The genes are TRBV30 and TRBJ2-7; tentatively, D is TRBD1 (5 bases). Per germline, CDR1 GTSNPN and CDR2 SVGIG (reference sequence). The CDR3 covers 13 residues. Trimming removed 1 base at V and 1 base at J, with 8 bases between. In DNA, the CDR3 is TGTGCCTGGAGTGGCAGGGTTTCCTACGAGCAGTACTTC. Translated: CAWSGRVSYEQYF.

This clonotype was observed a few times. V is TRBV7-9 and J is TRBJ2-7; D remains unclear. The CDR3 totals 17 residues. The germline V and J ends were trimmed by 4 bases and 5 bases, with 24 bases remaining between them. Germline V CDR1 and CDR2: SEHNR, FQNEAQ (reference sequence). CDR3 bases: TGTGCCAGCAGCTCCACTCTTTTAACGTCTTTAAGCCACGAGCAGTACTTC. This gives the protein CASSSTLLTSLSHEQYF.

This chain links TRBV10-3 with TRBJ2-1, with D maybe TRBD1 (6 bases). Deletions cut 10 bases from V and 0 bases from J, with 13 bases between. Per germline, CDR1 ENHRY and CDR2 SYGVKD. CDR3 length: 14 amino acids. CDR3 sequence reads: CATQDSNSYNEQFF. For the CDR3, the DNA is TGTGCCACCCAGGACAGCAACTCCTACAATGAGCAGTTCTTC.

This clonotype has a handful of counts. The gene calls are TRBV20-1 and TRBJ1-1, with D possibly TRBD1 on 5 matching bases. V was shortened by 0 bases and J by 0 bases, with 11 bases between the two germline ends. The CDR3 contains 15 residues. The germline CDR1 and CDR2 sequences are DFQATT and SNEGSKA (reference sequence). The CDR3 sequence is CSAREGVVMNTEAFF. CDR3 DNA: TGCAGTGCTAGAGAAGGGGTGGTCATGAACACTGAAGCTTTCTTT.

The chain joins TRBV7-9 to TRBJ1-1; D remains unclear. The length of the CDR3 is 16 residues. Germline lookup yields CDR1 SEHNR and CDR2 FQNEAQ (reference sequence). Trimming shortened V by 1 base and J by 2 bases, and 14 bases separated the two germline ends. The CDR3 DNA follows: TGTGCCAGCAGCTTAGGGCGGGGATACGCAAACACTGAAGCTTTCTTT. It codes for CASSLGRGYANTEAFF.

This clonotype was seen more than once but under ten times. The genes are TRBV12-3 or TRBV12-4 and TRBJ1-4, with D tentatively TRBD1 (5 bases). The CDR3 is made up of 15 amino acids. Trimming removed 3 bases from V and 9 bases from J, with 17 bases in between. CDR3 amino acids: CASSFGTPPEQKLFF. CDR3 sequence (DNA): TGTGCCAGCAGTTTCGGGACTCCCCCCGAGCAAAAACTGTTTTTT.

A few counts support this clonotype. This chain uses TRBV20-1 with TRBJ2-7, with D perhaps matching TRBD2 (6 bases). V was trimmed by 3 bases and J by 6 bases, leaving 12 bases between them. Germline V gives CDR1 DFQATT, CDR2 SNEGSKA (reference sequence). This CDR3 has 12 residues. DNA for the CDR3: TGCAGTGCTAGCGGGAGAGGGCTCGAGCAGTACTTC. Translating gives CSASGRGLEQYF.

The J gene is TRBJ2-5, the V gene TRBV20-1, with D possibly matching TRBD1 (5 bases). This CDR3 spans 12 amino acids. Trimming cost V 7 bases and J 2 bases, with 11 bases left between them. In germline, CDR1 is DFQATT, CDR2 SNEGSKA (reference sequence). The CDR3 loop reads CSGQGRQETQYF. In DNA form, the CDR3 reads TGCAGTGGGCAGGGCAGACAAGAGACCCAGTACTTC.

This chain joins TRBV20-1 and TRBJ2-1; TRBD2 agrees at 12 bases. V was pared by 3 bases and J by 8 bases, with 8 bases of the junction left unmatched. This CDR3 is 15 amino acids long. Germline V gives CDR1 DFQATT, CDR2 SNEGSKA (reference sequence). The CDR3 here is CSASPLAGGPHEQFF. The DNA for the CDR3 is TGCAGTGCTAGCCCCCTAGCGGGAGGGCCTCATGAGCAGTTCTTC.

In its sample, this clonotype was seen a few times. The V gene is TRBV2, the J gene TRBJ2-6, with TRBD1 identical over 8 bases. Germline lookup yields CDR1 SNHLY and CDR2 FYNNEI. The CDR3 contains 15 residues. Losses at the gene ends were 4 bases for V and 4 bases for J; bases not matched to a gene: 3. In nucleotides, the CDR3 is TGTGCCAGCAGTGGACAGGGGACGGGGGCCAACGTCCTGACTTTC. It is translated as CASSGQGTGANVLTF.

This clonotype was counted a few times. This chain uses TRBV21-1 with TRBJ1-1; the table's D call, TRBD1, was not checked against the DNA. TRBV21-1 is recorded as a pseudogene. This CDR3 is built from 15 residues. The CDR3 reads CASSNPGDRGTEAFF. The CDR3 DNA is TGTGCCAGCAGCAACCCGGGGGACAGGGGAACTGAAGCTTTCTTT.

V and J are TRBV15 and TRBJ1-1; tentatively, D is TRBD1 (5 bases). The CDR3 spans 14 residues. Looked up from germline, CDR1 is LNHNV and CDR2 is YYDKDF (reference sequence). V was shortened by 10 bases and J by 7 bases, with 22 bases between the two germline ends. CDR3 nucleotide sequence: TGTGCCAGCCTAAGGAGCAGGGAACCTTTTGAAGCTTTCTTT. As protein: CASLRSREPFEAFF.

This clonotype appeared a few times. The chain links TRBV28 to TRBJ1-1; D is perhaps TRBD1 (6 bases). Trimming removed 4 bases at V and 3 bases at J, with 15 bases between. Germline V lookup: CDR1 MDHEN, CDR2 SYDVKM. This CDR3 spans 15 amino acids. CDR3 in amino acids: CASSYLDRRDTEAFF. Written as DNA, the CDR3 is TGTGCCAGCAGTTATTTGGACAGACGCGACACTGAAGCTTTCTTT.

CDR3 region: CATSRDLRQGTGELFF. The CDR3 coding sequence is TGTGCCACCAGCAGAGATCTAAGGCAGGGTACCGGGGAGCTGTTTTTT. The V call is TRBV15, the J call TRBJ2-2, with D perhaps matching TRBD1 (5 bases). The V gene's germline CDR1 is LNHNV and CDR2 YYDKDF (reference sequence). The CDR3 is 16 amino acids. V lost 0 bases and J lost 5, with 13 bases in between.

V gene TRBV25-1 combines with J gene TRBJ2-5; no clear D gene. V shed 4 bases and J shed 5 bases, with 23 bases lying between them. Germline CDR1 reads MGHDK; CDR2 reads SYGVNS. The CDR3 contains 17 residues. CDR3 coding DNA: TGTGCCAGCAGTGCCAATCTCCGGGCTTCCTCGGTGGAGACCCAGTACTTC. Protein: CASSANLRASSVETQYF.

The chain links TRBV7-2 to TRBJ2-7; 10 bases line up with TRBD2. Per germline, CDR1 SGHTA and CDR2 FQGNSA. The J segment lost 3 bases and the V segment lost 8 bases, leaving 10 bases of the junction unmatched. This CDR3 contains 15 residues. The CDR3 is CASRKTGTSDYEQYV. The CDR3 nucleotides read TGTGCCAGCCGGAAAACCGGGACTAGCGACTACGAGCAGTACGTC.

V and J are TRBV4-3 and TRBJ1-1; D ambiguous. Germline CDR1 and CDR2: LGHNA and YSLEER. The ends were cut back, 2 bases at V and 3 bases at J, with 19 bases in the middle. The length of the CDR3 is 17 residues. CDR3: CASSQYPLNPGDTEAFF. CDR3 DNA: TGCGCCAGCAGCCAATATCCACTTAATCCGGGAGACACTGAAGCTTTCTTT.

This clonotype was seen more than once but under ten times. V and J are TRBV28 and TRBJ2-1, with 8 positions matching TRBD1. The CDR3 runs to 15 residues. Trimming took 6 bases from V and 3 from J; bases not matched to a gene: 7. Germline CDR1 MDHEN, CDR2 SYDVKM. The DNA for the CDR3 is TGTGCCAGCAGCTCACGGGACAGGAACTACAATGAGCAGTTCTTC. It encodes CASSSRDRNYNEQFF.

This chain joins TRBV29-1 and TRBJ1-2; TRBD1 matches at 8 bases. Per the germline V gene, CDR1 is SQVTM and CDR2 is ANQGSEA. J gave up 5 bases and V 3 bases, and 17 bases lay outside the gene matches. The CDR3 is 17 amino acids. CDR3 residues: CSVEMDRAPFPIYGYTF. The CDR3 DNA is TGCAGCGTTGAGATGGACAGGGCCCCCTTCCCGATTTATGGCTACACCTTC.

This clonotype was seen a few times. The chain couples TRBV3-1 to TRBJ2-4; 7 nucleotides match TRBD2. This CDR3 contains 17 residues. The J segment lost 0 bases and the V segment lost 4 bases, leaving 9 bases of the junction unmatched. Germline CDR1 reads LGHDT; CDR2 reads YNNKEL (reference sequence). CDR3 nucleotide sequence: TGTGCCAGCAGCCGAAGCGGGAAGAGAAAAGCCAAAAACATTCAGTACTTC. Translating it yields CASSRSGKRKAKNIQYF.

V is TRBV15 and J is TRBJ1-2; maybe TRBD1 (5 bases). Germline CDR1 reads LNHNV; CDR2 reads YYDKDF (reference sequence). Trimming shortened V by 0 bases and J by 4 bases, and 9 bases separated the two germline ends. The CDR3 covers 14 residues. CDR3 in amino acids: CATSREGAGYGYTF. In DNA form, the CDR3 reads TGTGCCACCAGCAGAGAAGGGGCTGGCTATGGCTACACCTTC. Drawing the rest from reference TRBV15 and TRBJ1-2, the complete variable domain is DAMVIQNPRYQVTQFGKPVTLSCSQTLNHNVMYWYQQKSSQAPKLLFHYYDKDFNNEADTPDNFQSRRPNTSFCFLDIRSPGLGDTAMYLCATSREGAGYGYTFGSGTRLTVV.

This clonotype showed up just a few times. The rearrangement joins TRBV7-9 to TRBJ2-1, with 11 bases that match TRBD2. After removal of 2 bases from V and 5 bases from J, the junction contained 8 bases not matched to a gene. The CDR3 has 17 residues. Germline CDR1 is SEHNR and CDR2 is FQNEAQ (reference sequence). The CDR3 coding sequence is TGTGCCAGCAGCTTATCCTCGGGACTAGCGGCCCACAATGAGCAGTTCTTC. Translating gives CASSLSSGLAAHNEQFF.